This T cell receptor (beta chain) was sequenced in a study of breast tumors, draining lymph nodes, adjacent tissues. This clonotype appeared many times. Its matching antigen is unknown. TCRdb used MiXCR to reprocess the multiplex PCR reads, holding one entry per CDR3 protein. Of approximately 89,000 distinct CDR3 sequences in the sample, around 28% were seen once. Breast cancer patients provided tissue from their axillary draining lymph nodes. Study-wide findings and caveats: Compared with lymph nodes, tumors were less diverse; compared with nontumor tissue, more. Luminal-like breast cancer showed significantly greater tumor-nontumor repertoire similarity than basal-like breast cancer did.

The sample taken for sequencing was axillary lymph node tissue. The origin of this receptor is a female donor with breast cancer. Some clones in this sample may be carry-over from other donors' samples.

CDR3 region: CASSLWTGRNQPQHF. The CDR3 DNA is TGTGCCAGCAGCTTGTGGACAGGGCGCAATCAGCCCCAGCATTTT. This chain joins TRBV5-6 and TRBJ1-5, with 8 nucleotides matching TRBD1. The CDR3 loop spans 15 amino acids. V was clipped by 1 base and J by 2 bases; unmatched bases: 2. Germline CDR1 reads SGHDT; CDR2 reads YYEEEE.